These 23 T cell receptor beta chains were all obtained from the same sample, sequenced in a study. TCRdb reprocessed the 5' RACE reads via MiXCR and lists one record per CDR3 protein. The sample carries approximately 60,000 distinct CDR3 sequences, 22% recorded once. Sequenced: memory CD4+ T cells sorted from a lymph node. Subset defined: memory CD4+ T cells, CD4+CD45RO+CD25-. The receptors shown here come from a female donor with breast cancer.

Ten or more counts support this clonotype. The chain has TRBV6-1 and TRBJ1-2, with D maybe TRBD1 (5 bases). Germline CDR1 and CDR2: MNHNS and SASEGT. The length of the CDR3 is 14 residues. V lost 6 bases to trimming and J lost 8 bases, with 19 bases between them. The CDR3 DNA reads as TGTGCCAGCAGGAAGGAAACAGGTCCCGGAGGCTACACCTTC. Protein product: CASRKETGPGGYTF.

Only a few counts were recorded for this clonotype. The rearrangement joins TRBV5-1 to TRBJ2-5; 10 positions agree with TRBD2. Germline-derived CDR1 and CDR2 are SGHRS and YFSETQ. The CDR3 has 14 residues. J gave up 5 bases and V 6 bases, and 7 bases lay outside the gene matches. The CDR3 protein is CASTSGRAAETQYF. CDR3 coding DNA: TGCGCCAGCACCAGCGGGAGGGCCGCGGAGACCCAGTACTTC.

The table lists this clonotype with a few counts. The chain joins TRBV9 to TRBJ2-2; TRBD1 aligns across 7 bases. Losses at the gene ends were 3 bases for V and 6 bases for J; bases not matched to a gene: 5. Germline V gene sequence: CDR1 SGDLS, CDR2 YYNGEE. The CDR3 loop spans 14 amino acids. Written as DNA, the CDR3 is TGTGCCAGCAGCGCGACAGGGTCGGCCGGGGAGCTGTTTTTT. Its translation is CASSATGSAGELFF.

This chain links TRBV28 with TRBJ1-5, with a weak D call TRBD1 (6 bases). The ends were cut back, 1 base at V and 6 bases at J, with 13 bases in the middle. Germline CDR1 is MDHEN and CDR2 is SYDVKM. This CDR3 has 15 amino acids. The CDR3 loop reads CASSLSGGRVQPQHF. As DNA, the CDR3 is TGTGCCAGCAGTTTATCCGGGGGCAGGGTTCAGCCCCAGCATTTT.

The V gene is TRBV20-1, the J gene TRBJ1-2; 9 bases agree with TRBD1. The trim removed 7 bases at V and 8 bases at J, leaving 14 bases unmatched. Germline-derived CDR1 and CDR2 are DFQATT and SNEGSKA (reference sequence). The CDR3 is 14 residues long. CDR3 bases: TGCAGTGTCCCGGGACAGGGAGAGCTGAGAGGCTACACCTTC. Its protein is CSVPGQGELRGYTF.

The V gene is TRBV6-1, the J gene TRBJ2-7, with D uncertain. Trimming cost V 6 bases and J 6 bases, with 9 bases left between them. There are 11 residues in the CDR3. Germline V gene data show CDR1 as MNHNS and CDR2 as SASEGT. The CDR3 here is CASRSPGEQYF. CDR3 bases: TGTGCCAGCAGGTCCCCTGGCGAGCAGTACTTC.

This clonotype was seen a few times. V and J are TRBV7-9 and TRBJ1-2; possible D gene TRBD1, 5 bases. The length of the CDR3 is 12 residues. CDR1 SEHNR and CDR2 FQNEAQ come from the germline V gene (reference sequence). Trimming took off 8 bases at V and 6 bases at J, with 13 bases between the two ends. The CDR3 region has the DNA TGTGCCAGCTCCCACGAGGGGAATGGCTACACCTTC. This encodes CASSHEGNGYTF.

This clonotype has just a few counts. The chain employs TRBV5-1 and TRBJ2-3; D gene ambiguous. The CDR3 loop spans 13 amino acids. V was trimmed by 5 bases and J by 2 bases, leaving 9 bases between them. Germline CDR1 reads SGHRS; CDR2 reads YFSETQ. CDR3 residues: CASRPIITDTQYF. In DNA form, the CDR3 reads TGCGCCAGCAGGCCGATTATCACAGATACGCAGTATTTT.

V usage is TRBV12-3 or TRBV12-4 and J usage is TRBJ1-1; tentatively, D is TRBD1 (6 bases). V lost 7 bases to trimming and J lost 4 bases, with 22 bases between them. The CDR3 loop spans 16 amino acids. The DNA for the CDR3 is TGTGCCAGCACCACGGGGGCTTATGGGAGACTCACTGAAGCTTTCTTT. Residues: CASTTGAYGRLTEAFF.

This chain connects TRBV6-5 to TRBJ1-5; D is ambiguous. Germline CDR1 reads MNHEY; CDR2 reads SVGAGI. Trimming stripped 2 bases from V and 4 bases from J, with 12 bases between. The CDR3 sequence is 15 residues long. CDR3 nucleotides: TGTGCCAGCAGTTACAGGAGGCAGCAGAATCAGCCCCAGCATTTT. It specifies CASSYRRQQNQPQHF.

This clonotype was observed a few times. J is TRBJ1-1 and V is TRBV5-1; 7 bases are shared with TRBD1. The CDR3 runs 14 residues. Germline CDR1 is SGHRS and CDR2 is YFSETQ. J lost 5 bases, V lost 4 bases, and 8 bases had no gene match. This chain's CDR3 is CASSTGQAGTEAFF. Here the CDR3 DNA reads TGCGCCAGCAGCACCGGACAGGCGGGAACTGAAGCTTTCTTT.

The chain combines TRBV2 with TRBJ1-1; possibly TRBD1 for D (6 bases). Trimming left V 7 bases short and J 4 bases short, with 19 bases between. The V gene's germline CDR1 is SNHLY and CDR2 FYNNEI. This CDR3 comprises 15 residues. CDR3 DNA: TGTGCCAGCAACCCAAGGGGGGGAGGAAGCACTGAAGCTTTCTTT. Its translation is CASNPRGGGSTEAFF.

The chain employs TRBV29-1 and TRBJ2-7, with 8 bases identical to TRBD1. With V trimmed by 7 bases and J by 4 bases, 3 bases remained unmatched. This CDR3 comprises 11 residues. The V gene's germline CDR1 is SQVTM and CDR2 ANQGSEA. Written as DNA, the CDR3 is TGCAGCGGACGACAGGGGTACGAGCAGTACTTC. Amino acids: CSGRQGYEQYF.

This clonotype appeared many times. The J gene is TRBJ1-4, the V gene TRBV2; no clear D gene. CDR3 length equals 13 residues. Looked up from germline, CDR1 is SNHLY and CDR2 is FYNNEI. The V and J ends lost 4 bases and 6 bases respectively, with 9 bases between them. The CDR3 here is CASSVRFDEKLFF. For the CDR3, the DNA is TGTGCCAGCAGTGTGCGGTTCGATGAAAAACTGTTTTTT.

The V call is TRBV7-2, the J call TRBJ1-3, with 9 bases aligning to TRBD1. CDR1 is SGHTA, CDR2 FQGNSA, per germline. The V and J ends lost 2 bases and 6 bases, in that order; junction bases with no gene match: 8. The length of the CDR3 is 16 residues. The CDR3 coding sequence is TGTGCCAGCAGCTTAACCCGGACAGGGGCCGCAAACACCATATATTTT. It yields the protein CASSLTRTGAANTIYF. The variable domain in full, with the rest retrieved from reference TRBV7-2 and TRBJ1-3, is GAGVSQSPSNKVTEKGKDVELRCDPISGHTALYWYRQSLGQGLEFLIYFQGNSAPDKSGLPSDRFSAERTGGSVSTLTIQRTQQEDSAVYLCASSLTRTGAANTIYFGEGSWLTVV.

The chain recombines TRBV7-3 with TRBJ2-3; 14 nucleotides line up with TRBD2. The CDR3 runs 15 residues. J gave up 8 bases and V 5 bases, and 6 bases lay outside the gene matches. Germline CDR1 SGHTA, CDR2 FQGTGA. The CDR3 is CASSEPGLAGATQYF. DNA for the CDR3: TGTGCCAGCAGCGAGCCGGGACTAGCGGGAGCTACGCAGTATTTT.

Only a few counts were recorded for this clonotype. The chain uses TRBV5-1 and TRBJ2-1, with a possible D match to TRBD1 (6 bases). The V gene lost 0 bases and the J gene lost 6 bases, with 13 bases spanning the gap. Germline V gene data show CDR1 as SGHRS and CDR2 as YFSETQ. CDR3 length: 15 amino acids. The CDR3 DNA sequence: TGCGCCAGCAGCTTGGCAGCAGGGGAAGGCAATGAGCAGTTCTTC. As protein: CASSLAAGEGNEQFF.

The rearrangement uses TRBV28 and TRBJ1-2; 7 nucleotides line up with TRBD1. The CDR3 loop spans 14 amino acids. Germline V CDR1 and CDR2: MDHEN, SYDVKM. V was clipped by 4 bases and J by 3 bases; unmatched bases: 5. The CDR3 loop is CASSYSGTDYGYTF. The DNA for the CDR3 is TGTGCCAGCAGTTATTCCGGGACAGACTATGGCTACACCTTC.

This clonotype was seen a single time. The conserved phenylalanine or tryptophan is not found at the CDR3 terminus, so this likely reflects a read error. The DNA is omitted, as the CDR3 cannot be located on it reliably, and the CDR3 follows TCRdb's listing. The chain has TRBV7-2 and TRBJ1-1; the DNA was not compared with TRBD1, the D call given in the table. The CDR3 is 13 residues long, counting both termini. Germline CDR1 and CDR2: SGHTA and FQGNSA. The CDR3 loop is CASSRSRTGLYEY.

This clonotype was picked up many times. This chain uses TRBV20-1 with TRBJ2-1, with D unclear. Trimming cost V 1 base and J 10 bases, with 8 bases left between them. Per germline, CDR1 DFQATT and CDR2 SNEGSKA (reference sequence). The CDR3 runs 11 residues. CDR3 nucleotide sequence: TGCAGTGCTAGAGGGACCCGAGAGCAGTTCTTC. Protein: CSARGTREQFF.

This clonotype appeared a few times. The chain is built from TRBV6-2 or TRBV6-3 and TRBJ1-1; TRBD1 matches at 9 bases. The V segment lost 2 bases and the J segment 0 bases; nucleotides outside the gene matches: 7. CDR3 length: 17 amino acids. From germline, CDR1 is MNHEY and CDR2 SVGEGT. This CDR3 is CASSYVPGQGMNTEAFF. CDR3 in DNA: TGTGCCAGCAGTTACGTCCCGGGACAGGGAATGAACACTGAAGCTTTCTTT.

This clonotype has only a few counts. The genes are TRBV11-2 and TRBJ2-1; no firm D call. Between the trimmed V and J ends, which lost 1 base and 6 bases, there was a span of 10 bases. Germline V gene lookup returns CDR1 SGHAT and CDR2 FQNNGV. The CDR3 extends over 14 amino acids. CDR3 DNA sequence: TGTGCCAGCAGCTTAGGGTTTGGGGTCAATGAGCAGTTCTTC. Its translation: CASSLGFGVNEQFF.

The chain carries TRBV3-1 and TRBJ2-5; a weak D match, TRBD2 (5 bases). The CDR3 totals 17 residues. Germline V gene lookup returns CDR1 LGHDT and CDR2 YNNKEL (reference sequence). Trimming removed 4 bases at V and 4 bases at J, with 22 bases between. CDR3 residues: CASSPAGVSTMIETQYF. CDR3 DNA sequence: TGTGCCAGCAGCCCCGCCGGGGTGTCCACTATGATAGAGACCCAGTACTTC.